The rows below give T cell receptor beta chains drawn from one sample of a study of blood T cell repertoires in COVID-19. Here immunoSEQ multiplex PCR was the method, and the copy in TCRdb shows in-frame clones only, minus some. The table includes approximately 450,000 clones, roughly 90% detected once. What was sequenced was peripheral blood. These receptors originate from a woman aged 25 to 45 with acute or convalescent COVID-19. Each CDR3 is given with its conserved first and last residue. Fields, in order: V gene, J gene, CDR3 length, CDR3 protein.

V: TRBV2; J: TRBJ2-5; length: 15; CDR3: CASMQRGGPQETQYF
V: TRBV7-7; J: TRBJ2-5; length: 17; CDR3: CASSLGLSDAAGETQYF
V: TRBV30; J: TRBJ1-6; length: 11; CDR3: CAWTEQGPLHF
V: TRBV21-1; J: TRBJ1-5; length: 17; CDR3: CASSKAEDSPEGEPQHF
V: TRBV2; J: TRBJ2-2; length: 12; CDR3: CASRDSTGELFF
V: TRBV5-1; J: TRBJ2-7; length: 14; CDR3: CASSPTGQGYEQYF
V: TRBV5-1; J: TRBJ1-1; length: 15; CDR3: CASSYAGTGGTEAFF
V: TRBV6-5; J: TRBJ1-1; length: 16; CDR3: CASSYSVGFQGTEAFF
V: TRBV10-1; J: TRBJ1-1; length: 12; CDR3: CASSESGREAFF
V: TRBV10-1; J: TRBJ2-1; length: 16; CDR3: CASSESIPGERDEQFF
V: TRBV2; J: TRBJ1-2; length: 18; CDR3: CASSERVRRPPINYGYTF
V: TRBV27; J: TRBJ2-7; length: 12; CDR3: CASSPTGYEQYF
V: TRBV20-1; J: TRBJ2-6; length: 14; CDR3: CSASTRDGANVLTF
V: TRBV3-1/TRBV3-2; J: TRBJ1-2; length: 16; CDR3: CASSRRQGGQGYGYTF
V: TRBV5-5; J: TRBJ2-7; length: 16; CDR3: CASSPPEGQGPWEQYF
V: TRBV23-1; J: TRBJ1-1; length: 14; CDR3: CASSQQGPETEAFF
V: TRBV2; J: TRBJ1-2; length: 12; CDR3: CASSEGAYGYTF
V: TRBV30; J: TRBJ1-6; length: 15; CDR3: CAWRWSGRGDSPLHF
V: TRBV7-2; J: TRBJ2-3; length: 15; CDR3: CASGQRGDSTDTQYF
V: TRBV19; J: TRBJ1-4; length: 16; CDR3: CASSIRGPAGAEKLFF
V: TRBV9; J: TRBJ2-1; length: 15; CDR3: CASSVVARSSGEQFF
V: TRBV3-1/TRBV3-2; J: TRBJ2-7; length: 15; CDR3: CASSPVGVSSYEQYF
V: TRBV30; J: TRBJ1-1; length: 15; CDR3: CAWDRGTPTNTEAFF
V: TRBV5-4; J: TRBJ2-2; length: 19; CDR3: CASSFPRGGRDSGTGELFF
V: TRBV5-1; J: TRBJ2-1; length: 13; CDR3: CASSHEPGRGGFF
V: TRBV6-2/TRBV6-3; J: TRBJ1-5; length: 14; CDR3: CASSYDRLNQPQHF
V: TRBV18; J: TRBJ2-1; length: 15; CDR3: CASSPGLATYNEQFF
V: TRBV5-6; J: TRBJ2-1; length: 15; CDR3: CASSQGFDRWHEQFF
V: TRBV27; J: TRBJ2-7; length: 14; CDR3: CASSATGGGYEQYF
V: TRBV4-2; J: TRBJ2-2; length: 17; CDR3: CASSQQTGTGVTGELFF
V: TRBV5-4; J: TRBJ2-3; length: 14; CDR3: CASSQQQGADTQYF
V: TRBV2; J: TRBJ2-1; length: 11; CDR3: CASAGYNEQFF
V: TRBV5-1; J: TRBJ2-7; length: 15; CDR3: CASSPDRVSPYEQYF
V: TRBV7-6; J: TRBJ2-7; length: 15; CDR3: CASSLGGQGVREQYF
V: TRBV2; J: TRBJ2-3; length: 17; CDR3: CARRRGTMMSGTDTQYF
V: TRBV9; J: TRBJ1-5; length: 15; CDR3: CASSPEARFNQPQHF
V: TRBV7-9; J: TRBJ1-4; length: 15; CDR3: CASSQAGTPNEKLFF
V: TRBV5-1; J: TRBJ2-7; length: 13; CDR3: CASSFQGTYEQYF
V: TRBV19; J: TRBJ2-1; length: 12; CDR3: CASSSRLREQFF
V: TRBV11-3; J: TRBJ2-5; length: 13; CDR3: CASSPGSAETQYF
V: TRBV11-3; J: TRBJ2-5; length: 19; CDR3: CASSSSVLQGRFSRETQYF